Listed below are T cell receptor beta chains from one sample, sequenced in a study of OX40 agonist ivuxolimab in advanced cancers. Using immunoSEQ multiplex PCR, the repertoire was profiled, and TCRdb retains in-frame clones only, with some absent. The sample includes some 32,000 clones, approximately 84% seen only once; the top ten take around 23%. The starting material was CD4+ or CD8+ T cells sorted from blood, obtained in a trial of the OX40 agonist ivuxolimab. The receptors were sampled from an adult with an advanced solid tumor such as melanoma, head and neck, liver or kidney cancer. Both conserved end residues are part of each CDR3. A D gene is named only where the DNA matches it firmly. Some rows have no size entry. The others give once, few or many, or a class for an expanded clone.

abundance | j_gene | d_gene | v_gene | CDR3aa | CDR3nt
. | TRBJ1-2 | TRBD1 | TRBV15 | CATSREAGDRGGGYTF | TGTGCCACCAGCAGAGAAGCTGGCGACAGGGGGGGTGGCTACACCTTC
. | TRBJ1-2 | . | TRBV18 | CASSPPGEGGPPSAF | TGTGCCAGCTCACCACCGGGGGAGGGAGGGCCTCCCTCGGCCTTC
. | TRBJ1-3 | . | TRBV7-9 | CASSLAPDEPSGNTIYF | TGTGCCAGCAGCTTAGCGCCTGACGAGCCCTCTGGAAACACCATATATTTT
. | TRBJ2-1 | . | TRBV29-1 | CSVEVPRAFASYNEQFF | TGCAGCGTTGAAGTCCCTAGGGCGTTTGCATCCTACAATGAGCAGTTCTTC
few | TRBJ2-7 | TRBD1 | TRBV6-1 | CASSTPDREYEQYF | TGTGCCAGCAGTACTCCGGACAGGGAGTACGAGCAGTACTTC
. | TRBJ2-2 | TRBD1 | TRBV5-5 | CASRLRPDRADTGELFF | TGTGCCAGCAGATTAAGGCCCGACAGGGCCGACACCGGGGAGCTGTTTTTT
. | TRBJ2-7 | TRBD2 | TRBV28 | CASSLWTSGYEQYF | TGTGCCAGCAGTTTATGGACTAGCGGCTACGAGCAGTACTTC
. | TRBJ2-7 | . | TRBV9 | CASSPWDKTYEQYF | TGTGCCAGCAGCCCATGGGACAAAACCTACGAGCAGTACTTC
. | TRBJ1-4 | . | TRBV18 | CASSPRTLIATNEKLFF | TGTGCCAGCTCACCCAGGACATTAATAGCAACTAATGAAAAACTGTTTTTT
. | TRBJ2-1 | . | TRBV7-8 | CASSLGFYNEQFF | TGTGCCAGCAGCTTAGGGTTCTACAATGAGCAGTTCTTC
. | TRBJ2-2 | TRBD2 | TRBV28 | CASSLVLAGGGELFF | TGTGCCAGCAGTTTAGTGCTAGCGGGAGGCGGGGAGCTGTTTTTT
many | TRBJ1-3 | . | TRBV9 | CASSPLWCSGNTIYF | TGTGCCAGCAGCCCCCTCTGGTGTTCTGGAAACACCATATATTTT
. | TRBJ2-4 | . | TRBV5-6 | CASSLGYNLAKNIQYF | TGTGCCAGCAGCTTGGGATACAACTTAGCCAAAAACATTCAGTACTTC
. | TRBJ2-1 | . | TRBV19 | CASSITGQYNEQFF | TGTGCCAGTAGTATTACTGGACAGTACAATGAGCAGTTCTTC
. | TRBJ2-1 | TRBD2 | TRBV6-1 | CASSEARDGRAGDEQFF | TGTGCCAGCAGTGAAGCGAGGGACGGGAGGGCCGGGGATGAGCAGTTCTTC
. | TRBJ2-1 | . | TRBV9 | CASSVEGAINEQFF | TGTGCCAGCAGTGTAGAAGGAGCCATCAATGAGCAGTTCTTC
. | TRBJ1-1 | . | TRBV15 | CATSIRDDTEAFF | TGTGCCACCAGCATCAGGGATGACACTGAAGCTTTCTTT
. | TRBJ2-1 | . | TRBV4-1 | CASSQTSPRASYNEQFF | TGCGCCAGCAGCCAGACCTCTCCTAGGGCCTCCTACAATGAGCAGTTCTTC
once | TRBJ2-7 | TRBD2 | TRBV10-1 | CASSETRTSGGLIYEQYF | TGCGCCAGCAGTGAGACCCGGACTAGCGGGGGGCTTATATACGAGCAGTACTTC
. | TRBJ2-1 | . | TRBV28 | CASLRQGGAYEQFF | TGTGCCAGCCTCAGACAGGGAGGAGCTTATGAGCAGTTCTTC
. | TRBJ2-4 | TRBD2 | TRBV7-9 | CAGVLAGENIQYF | TGTGCCGGGGTACTAGCGGGAGAGAACATTCAGTACTTC
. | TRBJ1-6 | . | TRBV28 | CASSLRRGIVIPITLHF | TGTGCCAGCAGTTTAAGACGGGGAATTGTGATTCCTATCACCCTCCACTTT
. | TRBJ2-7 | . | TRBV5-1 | CASSLAGRDEQYF | TGCGCCAGCAGCTTGGCCGGAAGGGACGAGCAGTACTTC
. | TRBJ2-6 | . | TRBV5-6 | CASTPAQGSFGANVLTF | TGTGCCAGCACTCCCGCTCAGGGGAGCTTTGGGGCCAACGTCCTGACTTTC
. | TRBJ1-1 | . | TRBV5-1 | CASSLGILNTEAFF | TGCGCCAGCAGCTTAGGGATCTTGAACACTGAAGCTTTCTTT
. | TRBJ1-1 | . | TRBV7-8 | CASSLVLGMNTEAFF | TGTGCCAGCAGCTTAGTTCTAGGGATGAACACTGAAGCTTTCTTT
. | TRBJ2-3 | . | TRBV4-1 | CASSQDFIAETTDTQYF | TGCGCCAGCAGCCAAGATTTTATAGCGGAGACCACAGATACGCAGTATTTT
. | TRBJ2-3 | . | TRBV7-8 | CASIPSGNTQYF | TGTGCCAGCATCCCTTCGGGGAATACGCAGTATTTT
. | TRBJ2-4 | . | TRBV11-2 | CASSAGPIQYF | TGTGCCAGCAGCGCCGGTCCCATTCAGTACTTC
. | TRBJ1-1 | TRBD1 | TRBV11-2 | CASNRGTGTNTEAFF | TGTGCCAGCAACCGGGGGACAGGGACCAACACTGAAGCTTTCTTT
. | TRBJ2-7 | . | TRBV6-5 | CASSVASGNYEQYF | TGTGCCAGCAGTGTTGCTTCCGGGAACTACGAGCAGTACTTC
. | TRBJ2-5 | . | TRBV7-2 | CASSPYWGAGETQYF | TGTGCCAGCAGCCCGTACTGGGGGGCCGGAGAGACCCAGTACTTC
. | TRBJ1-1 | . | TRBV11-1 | CASSVDTYTEAFF | TGTGCCAGCAGCGTGGACACCTACACTGAAGCTTTCTTT
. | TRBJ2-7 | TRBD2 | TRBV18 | CASSSGSSYEQYF | TGTGCCAGCTCTAGCGGGAGTTCCTACGAGCAGTACTTC
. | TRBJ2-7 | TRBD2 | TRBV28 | CASSLTSGRAFSAYEQYF | TGTGCCAGCAGTTTAACTAGCGGGAGGGCCTTTTCGGCCTACGAGCAGTACTTC
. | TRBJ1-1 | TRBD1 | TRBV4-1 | CASSQAAGTVNTEAFF | TGCGCCAGCAGCCAAGCTGCCGGGACAGTGAACACTGAAGCTTTCTTT
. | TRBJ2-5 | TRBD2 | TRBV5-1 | CASRSGLAGSETQYF | TGCGCCAGCAGATCCGGACTAGCGGGATCAGAGACCCAGTACTTC
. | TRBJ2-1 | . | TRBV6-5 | CASSYSEGLGQFF | TGTGCCAGCAGTTACTCGGAAGGGTTAGGGCAGTTCTTC
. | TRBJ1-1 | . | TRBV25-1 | CASRSRSMNTEAFF | TGTGCCAGCAGGTCCAGGTCCATGAACACTGAAGCTTTCTTT
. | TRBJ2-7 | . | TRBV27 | CASSFLTGTYEQYF | TGTGCCAGCAGTTTTCTGACAGGAACCTACGAGCAGTACTTC
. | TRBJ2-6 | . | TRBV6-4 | CASRPDSGANVLTF | TGTGCCAGCAGACCAGACTCTGGGGCCAACGTCCTGACTTTC
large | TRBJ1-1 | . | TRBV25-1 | CASGRGGATEAFF | TGTGCCAGCGGGAGAGGGGGGGCCACTGAAGCTTTCTTT
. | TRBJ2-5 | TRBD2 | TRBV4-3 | CASSRGLAGGRETQYF | TGCGCCAGCAGCCGCGGACTAGCGGGGGGCCGGGAGACCCAGTACTTC
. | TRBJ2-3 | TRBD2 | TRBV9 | CASSARLAGSTDTQYF | TGTGCCAGCAGCGCCCGACTAGCGGGCTCCACAGATACGCAGTATTTT
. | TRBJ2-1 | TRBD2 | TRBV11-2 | CASSPSGRAGPNEQFF | TGTGCCAGCAGCCCTAGCGGGAGGGCCGGACCCAATGAGCAGTTCTTC
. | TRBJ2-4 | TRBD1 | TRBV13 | CASSIRQGYAKNIQYF | TGTGCCAGCAGCATTAGACAGGGGTATGCCAAAAACATTCAGTACTTC
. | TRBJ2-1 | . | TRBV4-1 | CASSQEKSPYNEQFF | TGCGCCAGCAGCCAAGAGAAGTCCCCATACAATGAGCAGTTCTTC